This T cell receptor (beta chain) was recovered during a study of T cells after yellow fever vaccination. Germline CDR1 is DFQATT and CDR2 is SNEGSKA (reference sequence). Trimming took 5 bases from V and 0 from J, leaving 10 bases between them. The CDR3 has 13 amino acids. This clonotype has a count of ten or more. Its antigen is unidentified. Via MiXCR, TCRdb re-called the 5' RACE reads, giving one row per CDR3 protein. The top ten clones hold 2.7% of a sample with around 120,000 distinct CDR3 sequences, roughly 7.9% of them seen once. Study-wide results and limits: Weaker, the secondary response had a peak occurring faster, on day 5 versus 15.

The gene calls are TRBV20-1 and TRBJ1-1; TRBD1 might be the D (6 bases). The receptor was derived from a man aged 18 to 30 who received the YFV17D yellow fever vaccine. The sequencing used CD4+ T cells sorted from PBMCs, collected approximately 47 days after the first yellow fever vaccination. The CDR3 DNA reads as TGCAGTGCTTGGACAGACATGAACACTGAAGCTTTCTTT. Translation: CSAWTDMNTEAFF.